The source of this TCR beta chain is a study of blood T cell repertoires in COVID-19. Study-level information: T cells, B-cell-depleted T cells, or PBMCs supplied cDNA or gDNA.

Germline V lookup: CDR1 MNHEY, CDR2 SVGAGI. This CDR3 has 13 amino acids. One Seattle source followed patients from active infection through their disease course. To note about this clone: Relative to the germline gene, one junction end is altered; a read error may explain this.

Per the original data handling: Amplification from reference gene primers served as the basis for estimated nucleated cell counts. The assay was immunoSEQ multiplex PCR, and TCRdb's table has in-frame clones only and misses some. Clone size and the V and J calls come from that table; the DNA yielded D and trimming. The sample lists roughly 350,000 clones, roughly 90% occurring once. The material sequenced was peripheral blood. This sequence was found in a woman aged 70-85 years with COVID-19, enrolled during active disease. J is TRBJ2-7 and V is TRBV6-5; unclear D gene. CDR3 region: CASSDSYYYEQYF. In nucleotides, the CDR3 is TGTGCCAGCAGTGACTCTTACTACTACGAGCAGTACTTC.